The 15 T cell receptor beta chains presented below share a single source sample, sequenced in a study of blood T cell repertoires in COVID-19. TCRdb's table, derived via immunoSEQ multiplex PCR, lists solely in-frame clones and lacks some. The table has about 270,000 clones, 86% seen once. The sequencing input was peripheral blood. These TCRs come from a man aged 35-49 years who had recovered from COVID-19.

The chain combines TRBV5-6 with TRBJ1-2; 10 nucleotides align to TRBD1. Germline loops: CDR1 SGHDT, CDR2 YYEEEE. The ends lost 4 bases at V and 7 bases at J; junction bases unmatched: 4. The CDR3 has 13 residues. The CDR3: CASSRDRGGGYTF. CDR3 nucleotide sequence: TGTGCCAGCAGCCGGGACAGGGGCGGTGGCTACACCTTC. The whole variable domain, filled in from reference TRBV5-6 and TRBJ1-2, reads DAGVTQSPTHLIKTRGQQVTLRCSPKSGHDTVSWYQQALGQGPQFIFQYYEEEERQRGNFPDRFSGHQFPNYSSELNVNALLLGDSALYLCASSRDRGGGYTFGSGTRLTVV.

This sequence joins TRBV9 and TRBJ2-7; 8 bases are shared with TRBD1. There are 14 residues in the CDR3. Trimming at V came to 0 bases and at J to 3 bases, leaving 2 bases not matched to a gene. Germline V CDR1 and CDR2: SGDLS, YYNGEE. CDR3 DNA: TGTGCCAGCAGCGTAGCTGACAGGGGCTACGAGCAGTACTTC. The encoded protein is CASSVADRGYEQYF.

The chain carries TRBV29-1 and TRBJ2-2, with TRBD1 matching 7 bases. Germline lookup yields CDR1 SQVTM and CDR2 ANQGSEA. CDR3 length equals 12 residues. V lost 7 bases to trimming and J lost 6 bases; unmatched junction nucleotides: 5. CDR3 coding DNA: TGCAGCGCCCTTAGGGGGCCCGGGGAGCTGTTTTTT. It translates to CSALRGPGELFF.

The chain is built from TRBV4-3 and TRBJ2-7; D unclear. V was pared by 3 bases and J by 0 bases, with 9 bases between. CDR1 LGHNA and CDR2 YSLEER come from the germline V gene. This CDR3 spans 14 amino acids. The CDR3 loop reads CASSQLVSSYEQYF. In DNA, the CDR3 is TGCGCCAGCAGCCAGCTAGTGAGCTCCTACGAGCAGTACTTC.

This chain joins TRBV5-4 and TRBJ2-3, with TRBD2 identical over 15 bases. V lost 3 bases, J lost 2 bases, and 7 bases stayed unmatched. The CDR3 extends over 18 amino acids. CDR1 SGHNT and CDR2 YYREEE come from the germline V gene (reference sequence). CDR3 nucleotides: TGTGCCAGCAGCTCCGGGACTAGCGGGGGGCCCCACACAGATACGCAGTATTTT. Translation gives CASSSGTSGGPHTDTQYF.

The chain employs TRBV5-1 and TRBJ2-7; 14 bases agree with TRBD2. From germline, CDR1 is SGHRS and CDR2 YFSETQ. The J segment lost 2 bases and the V segment lost 5 bases, leaving 12 bases of the junction unmatched. The CDR3 length is 18 residues. The chain's CDR3 is CASRAGTSGGHVTYEQYF. DNA of the CDR3: TGCGCCAGCAGGGCCGGGACTAGCGGGGGCCACGTGACCTACGAGCAGTACTTC.

The J gene is TRBJ2-2, the V gene TRBV27; TRBD2 matches at 9 bases. The germline gives CDR1 MNHEY, CDR2 SMNVEV (reference sequence). With 3 bases clipped from V and 4 bases from J, the junction kept 3 bases outside the gene matches. The CDR3 is made up of 15 amino acids. The DNA for the CDR3 is TGTGCCAGCAGTTTGCCTAGCGGGGCCACCGGGGAGCTGTTTTTT. Encoded protein: CASSLPSGATGELFF.

This clone turned up a few times. V usage is TRBV27 and J usage is TRBJ2-7; the match to TRBD1 covers 8 bases. CDR1 MNHEY and CDR2 SMNVEV come from the germline V gene (reference sequence). This CDR3 region has 14 residues. Unmatched junction bases numbered 8, after V lost 3 bases and J lost 7 bases. CDR3 sequence reads: CASSFMDRVEEQYF. The CDR3 DNA is TGTGCCAGCAGTTTTATGGACAGGGTGGAAGAGCAGTACTTC.

The rearrangement joins TRBV7-2 to TRBJ2-1; 9 bases line up with TRBD2. Germline CDR1 reads SGHTA; CDR2 reads FQGNSA. V lost 1 base to trimming and J lost 9 bases; unmatched junction nucleotides: 4. The CDR3 loop spans 14 amino acids. CDR3 in amino acids: CASSLVASGAEQFF. CDR3 DNA: TGTGCCAGCAGCTTAGTGGCTAGCGGGGCTGAGCAGTTCTTC. Full variable domain (outside the CDR3, taken from reference TRBV7-2 and TRBJ2-1): GAGVSQSPSNKVTEKGKDVELRCDPISGHTALYWYRQSLGQGLEFLIYFQGNSAPDKSGLPSDRFSAERTGGSVSTLTIQRTQQEDSAVYLCASSLVASGAEQFFGPGTRLTVL.

The chain recombines TRBV4-1 with TRBJ2-7, with D possibly TRBD2 on 6 matching bases. This CDR3 comprises 14 residues. With 4 bases removed from V and 0 bases from J, the gap between germline ends came to 10 bases. CDR1 MGHRA and CDR2 YSYEKL come from the germline V gene. The CDR3 region is CASSPDGGSYEQYF. Written as DNA, the CDR3 is TGCGCCAGCAGCCCAGACGGGGGCTCCTACGAGCAGTACTTC.

V usage is TRBV3-1 (or the pseudogene TRBV3-2) and J usage is TRBJ1-2; TRBD1 matches at 9 bases. Germline assignment: CDR1 LGHDT and CDR2 YNNKEL (reference sequence). V was pared by 0 bases and J by 10 bases, with 9 bases of the junction left unmatched. The CDR3 covers 15 residues. In DNA form, the CDR3 reads TGTGCCAGCAGCCAAGAAGTCACCGGGACAGGGTACTACACCTTC. Protein product: CASSQEVTGTGYYTF.

This chain connects TRBV18 to TRBJ1-4; 8 bases are shared with TRBD1. CDR3 length: 13 residues. Germline V gene lookup returns CDR1 KGHSH and CDR2 LQKENI. V lost 6 bases, J lost 4 bases, and 1 base stayed unmatched. For the CDR3, the DNA is TGTGCCAGCTCCGACAGGGGTAATGAAAAACTGTTTTTT. It codes for CASSDRGNEKLFF.

The rearrangement uses TRBV5-1 and TRBJ2-7; tentatively, D is TRBD2 (5 bases). This CDR3 is 15 amino acids long. V lost 4 bases and J lost 7, with 21 bases in between. Germline V lookup: CDR1 SGHRS, CDR2 YFSETQ. The CDR3 sequence: CASSPGVTEVGEQYF. The CDR3 DNA is TGCGCCAGCAGCCCCGGGGTCACAGAGGTAGGAGAGCAGTACTTC.

The chain links TRBV9 to TRBJ2-5; 7 bases are shared with TRBD2. CDR3 length equals 15 residues. Germline V gene sequence: CDR1 SGDLS, CDR2 YYNGEE. After removal of 4 bases from V and 7 bases from J, the junction contained 13 bases not matched to a gene. CDR3 sequence (DNA): TGTGCCAGCAGCACAGACCCCAGCGGGGTGAGGACCCAGTACTTC. Its translation is CASSTDPSGVRTQYF. The full variable domain, in which reference TRBV9 and TRBJ2-5 provide the parts outside the CDR3, is DSGVTQTPKHLITATGQRVTLRCSPRSGDLSVYWYQQSLDQGLQFLIQYYNGEERAKGNILERFSAQQFPDLHSELNLSSLELGDSALYFCASSTDPSGVRTQYFGPGTRLLVL.

The chain is built from TRBV9 and TRBJ2-1; TRBD1 matches 10 bases. V lost 3 bases, J lost 7 bases, and 13 bases stayed unmatched. The germline V gene has CDR1 SGDLS and CDR2 YYNGEE. This CDR3 region has 17 residues. The CDR3 DNA reads TGTGCCAGCAGCGAAGGAGCCGGGACAGGGGTTCGGAATGAGCAGTTCTTC. As protein: CASSEGAGTGVRNEQFF.